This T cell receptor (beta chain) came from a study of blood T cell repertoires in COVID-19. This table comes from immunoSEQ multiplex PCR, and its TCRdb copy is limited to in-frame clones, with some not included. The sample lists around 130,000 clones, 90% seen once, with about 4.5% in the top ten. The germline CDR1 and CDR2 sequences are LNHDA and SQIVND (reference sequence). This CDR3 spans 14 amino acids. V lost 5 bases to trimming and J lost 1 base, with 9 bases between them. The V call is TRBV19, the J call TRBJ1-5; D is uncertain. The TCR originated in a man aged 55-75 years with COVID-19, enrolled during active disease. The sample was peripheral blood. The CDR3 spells CASSVARSNQPQHF. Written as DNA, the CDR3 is TGTGCCAGTAGTGTGGCTAGGAGCAATCAGCCCCAGCATTTT.